This T cell receptor (beta chain) was captured by sequencing in a study of blood T cell repertoires in COVID-19. Study background: Donors in the United States, Italy and Spain gave samples during acute or convalescent COVID-19. T cells, B-cell-depleted T cells, or PBMCs provided the cDNA or gDNA that served as material.

Original processing methods: Nucleated cell counts were estimated from reference gene primer amplification. The protocol was immunoSEQ multiplex PCR, while the TCRdb copy is restricted to in-frame clones and leaves out a portion. V and J calls and clone size are as listed in that table; D and trimming were resolved from the DNA. Of about 80,000 clones detected, around 76% appear once; the ten largest clones hold approximately 16%. Between the trimmed V and J ends, which lost 3 bases and 8 bases, there was a span of 16 bases. CDR3 length: 13 residues. Per the germline V gene, CDR1 is GTSNPN and CDR2 is SVGIG (reference sequence).

The sample was peripheral blood. This chain links TRBV30 with TRBJ1-2; a weak D match, TRBD1 (6 bases). This receptor was identified in a man aged 65 to 79 with active or convalescent COVID-19. This CDR3 is CAWRQQGFGGYTF. The CDR3 nucleotides are TGTGCCTGGAGACAACAGGGCTTTGGAGGCTACACCTTC.